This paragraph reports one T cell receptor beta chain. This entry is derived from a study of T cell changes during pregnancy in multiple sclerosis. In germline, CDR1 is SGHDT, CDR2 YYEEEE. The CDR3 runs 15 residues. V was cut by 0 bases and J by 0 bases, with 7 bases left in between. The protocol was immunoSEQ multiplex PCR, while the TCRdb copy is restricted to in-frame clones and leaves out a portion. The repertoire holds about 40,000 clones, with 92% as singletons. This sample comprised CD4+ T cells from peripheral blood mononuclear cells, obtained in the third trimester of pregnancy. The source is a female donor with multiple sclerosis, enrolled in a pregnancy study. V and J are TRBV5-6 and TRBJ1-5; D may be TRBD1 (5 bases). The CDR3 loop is CASSLAGSSNQPQHF. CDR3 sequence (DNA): TGTGCCAGCAGCTTGGCAGGGTCTAGCAATCAGCCCCAGCATTTT.